This T cell receptor beta chain was sequenced for a study of blood T cell repertoires in COVID-19. For the study at large: The analysed material was cDNA or gDNA that came from T cells, B-cell-depleted T cells, or PBMCs.

As originally analysed: Estimated nucleated cell counts came from reference gene primer amplification. Produced via immunoSEQ multiplex PCR; TCRdb's table is partial and in-frame only. That table supplies the V and J calls and clone size; D and trimming were determined from the DNA. In the table there are approximately 90,000 clones, roughly 78% of which are singletons. Germline V gives CDR1 SEHNR, CDR2 FQNEAQ (reference sequence). The CDR3 spans 16 residues. V lost 5 bases and J lost 3; bases outside the gene matches: 7. The receptor was derived from a woman of 80 years or more with acute or convalescent COVID-19. Sequenced sample: peripheral blood. This chain uses TRBV7-9 with TRBJ1-6, with 7 nucleotides matching TRBD1. DNA of the CDR3: TGTGCCAGCAGCGGTGACAGGGACTTCTATAATTCACCCCTCCACTTT. Protein: CASSGDRDFYNSPLHF.